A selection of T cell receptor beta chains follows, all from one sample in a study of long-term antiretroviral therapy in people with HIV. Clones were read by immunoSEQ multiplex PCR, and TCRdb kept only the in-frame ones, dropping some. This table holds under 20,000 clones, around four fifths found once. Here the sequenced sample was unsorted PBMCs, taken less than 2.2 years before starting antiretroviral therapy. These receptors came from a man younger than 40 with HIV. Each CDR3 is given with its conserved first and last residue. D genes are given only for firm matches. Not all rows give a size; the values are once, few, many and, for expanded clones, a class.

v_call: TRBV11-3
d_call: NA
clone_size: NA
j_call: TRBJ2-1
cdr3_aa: CASSSLTAYEQFF
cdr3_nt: TGTGCCAGCAGCTCTTTGACTGCATACGAGCAGTTCTTC

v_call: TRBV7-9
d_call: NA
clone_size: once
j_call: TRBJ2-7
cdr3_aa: CASSSQGTKSYEQYF
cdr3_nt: TGTGCCAGCAGCTCGCAGGGGACCAAATCCTACGAGCAGTACTTC

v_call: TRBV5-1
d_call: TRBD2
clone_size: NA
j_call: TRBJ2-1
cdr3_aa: CASSPAGTSSYNEQFF
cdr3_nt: TGCGCCAGCAGCCCCGCCGGGACTAGCTCCTACAATGAGCAGTTCTTC

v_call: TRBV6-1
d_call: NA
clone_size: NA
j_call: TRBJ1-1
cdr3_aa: CASSEIGAGEAEAFF
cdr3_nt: TGTGCCAGCAGTGAAATCGGGGCAGGGGAAGCTGAAGCTTTCTTT

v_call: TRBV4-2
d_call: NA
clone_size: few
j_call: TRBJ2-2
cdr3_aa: CASSQEMGAGELFF
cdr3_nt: TGTGCCAGCAGCCAAGAAATGGGAGCCGGGGAGCTGTTTTTT

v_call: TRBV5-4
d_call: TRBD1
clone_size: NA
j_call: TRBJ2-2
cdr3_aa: CASSRTGDSTGELFF
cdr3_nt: TGTGCCAGCAGCAGAACAGGGGATAGCACCGGGGAGCTGTTTTTT

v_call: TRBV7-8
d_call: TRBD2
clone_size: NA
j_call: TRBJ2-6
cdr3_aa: CASSQGLAGVSGANVLTF
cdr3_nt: TGTGCCAGCAGCCAGGGACTAGCGGGGGTATCTGGGGCCAACGTCCTGACTTTC

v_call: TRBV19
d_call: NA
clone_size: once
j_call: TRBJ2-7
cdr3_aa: CASSHGSSYEQYF
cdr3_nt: TGTGCCAGTAGTCACGGGAGCTCCTACGAGCAGTACTTC

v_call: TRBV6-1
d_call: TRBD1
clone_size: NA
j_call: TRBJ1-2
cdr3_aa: CASSGDRGYGYTF
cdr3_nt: TGTGCCAGCAGTGGGGACAGGGGCTATGGCTACACCTTC

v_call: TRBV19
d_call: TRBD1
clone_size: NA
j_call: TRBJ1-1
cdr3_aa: CASLDRGSEAFF
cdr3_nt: TGTGCCAGTTTGGACAGGGGATCTGAAGCTTTCTTT

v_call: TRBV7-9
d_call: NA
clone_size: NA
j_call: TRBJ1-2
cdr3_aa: CASSLTLEGSGYTF
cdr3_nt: TGTGCCAGCAGCTTAACATTGGAGGGGTCTGGCTACACCTTC

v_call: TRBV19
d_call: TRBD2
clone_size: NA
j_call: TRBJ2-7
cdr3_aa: CASSIPRLAGLGYEQYF
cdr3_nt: TGTGCCAGTAGTATCCCCAGACTAGCGGGACTTGGGTACGAGCAGTACTTC

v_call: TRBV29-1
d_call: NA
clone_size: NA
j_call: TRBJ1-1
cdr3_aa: CSVDWGVPNTEAFF
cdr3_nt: TGCAGCGTTGACTGGGGGGTTCCTAACACTGAAGCTTTCTTT

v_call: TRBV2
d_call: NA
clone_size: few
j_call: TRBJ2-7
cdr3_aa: CASRTSSYEQYF
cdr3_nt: TGTGCCAGCAGGACTAGTAGCTACGAGCAGTACTTC

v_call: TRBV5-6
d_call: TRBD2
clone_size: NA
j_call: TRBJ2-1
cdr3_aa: CASSLYQAGGYWEQFF
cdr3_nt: TGTGCCAGCAGCTTGTATCAAGCGGGAGGCTACTGGGAGCAGTTCTTC

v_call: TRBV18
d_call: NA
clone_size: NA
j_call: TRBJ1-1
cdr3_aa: CASSWGGQGTEAFF
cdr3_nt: TGTGCCAGCTCGTGGGGGGGGCAAGGCACTGAAGCTTTCTTT

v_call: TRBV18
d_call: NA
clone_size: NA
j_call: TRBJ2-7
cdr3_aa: CASSPQGSTYEQYF
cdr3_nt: TGTGCCAGCTCACCGCAGGGGTCCACCTACGAGCAGTACTTC

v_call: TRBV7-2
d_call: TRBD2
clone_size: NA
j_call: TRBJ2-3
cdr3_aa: CASSQLAGGSTDTQYF
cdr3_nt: TGTGCCAGCAGCCAGCTTGCGGGGGGCAGCACAGATACGCAGTATTTT

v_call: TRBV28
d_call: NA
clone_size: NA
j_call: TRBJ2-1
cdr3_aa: CASSYGSGYQDEQFF
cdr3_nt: TGTGCCAGCAGTTACGGATCAGGGTATCAAGATGAGCAGTTCTTC

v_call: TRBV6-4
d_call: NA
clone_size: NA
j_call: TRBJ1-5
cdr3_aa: CASSPGTGPNQPQHF
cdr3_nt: TGTGCCAGCAGTCCCGGGACGGGCCCTAATCAGCCCCAGCATTTT

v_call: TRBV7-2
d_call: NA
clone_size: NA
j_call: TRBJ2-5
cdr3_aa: CASSFSGQETQYF
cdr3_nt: TGTGCCAGCAGCTTTTCAGGCCAAGAGACCCAGTACTTC

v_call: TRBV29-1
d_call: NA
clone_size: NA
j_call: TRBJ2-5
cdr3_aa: CSVEEGGGRSETQYF
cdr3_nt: TGCAGCGTTGAAGAAGGGGGTGGTAGGAGCGAGACCCAGTACTTC

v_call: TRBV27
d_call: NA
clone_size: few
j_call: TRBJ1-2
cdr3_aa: CASSPIRGGYTF
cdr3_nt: TGTGCCAGCAGTCCCATCCGGGGCGGCTACACCTTC

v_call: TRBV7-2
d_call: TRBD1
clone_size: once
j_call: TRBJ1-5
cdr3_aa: CASSLRGFRGDQPQHF
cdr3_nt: TGTGCCAGCAGCTTACGCGGGTTCAGGGGGGACCAGCCCCAGCATTTT

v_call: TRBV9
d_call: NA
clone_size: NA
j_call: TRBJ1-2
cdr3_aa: CASRPRTEGNDGYTF
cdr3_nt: TGTGCCAGCAGACCCAGGACAGAAGGGAATGACGGCTACACCTTC

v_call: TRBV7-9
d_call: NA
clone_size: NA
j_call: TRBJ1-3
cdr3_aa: CASSQDGNTIYF
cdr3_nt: TGTGCCAGCAGCCAGGATGGAAACACCATATATTTT

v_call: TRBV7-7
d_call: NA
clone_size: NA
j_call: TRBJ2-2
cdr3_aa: CASSPKVTGELFF
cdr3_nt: TGTGCCAGCAGCCCTAAGGTTACCGGGGAGCTGTTTTTT

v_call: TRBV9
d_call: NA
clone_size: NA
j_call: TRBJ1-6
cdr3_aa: CASSPRTPNSPLHF
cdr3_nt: TGTGCCAGCAGCCCCCGGACACCTAATTCACCCCTCCACTTT

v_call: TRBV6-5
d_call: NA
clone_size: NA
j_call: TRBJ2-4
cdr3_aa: CASSAKSGANIQYF
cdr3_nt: TGTGCCAGCAGTGCGAAAAGCGGTGCCAACATTCAGTACTTC

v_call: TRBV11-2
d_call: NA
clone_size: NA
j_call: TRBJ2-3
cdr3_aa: CASSPMGADTQYF
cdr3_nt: TGTGCCAGCAGCCCCATGGGGGCGGATACGCAGTATTTT

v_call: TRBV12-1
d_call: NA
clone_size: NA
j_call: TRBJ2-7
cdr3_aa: CASLRAKKRYF
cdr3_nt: TGTGCCAGCCTTCGGGCTAAGAAACGGTACTTC

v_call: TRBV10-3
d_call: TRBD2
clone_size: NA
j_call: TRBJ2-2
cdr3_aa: CAISVGLAGNENTGELFF
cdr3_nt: TGTGCCATCAGTGTAGGGCTAGCGGGGAATGAGAACACCGGGGAGCTGTTTTTT

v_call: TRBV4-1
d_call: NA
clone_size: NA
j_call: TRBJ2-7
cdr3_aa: CASSLLRGYYEQYF
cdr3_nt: TGCGCCAGCAGCCTACTCAGGGGCTACTACGAGCAGTACTTC

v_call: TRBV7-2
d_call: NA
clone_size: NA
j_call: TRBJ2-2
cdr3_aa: CASRDTGSGGTGELFF
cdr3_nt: TGTGCCAGCAGGGATACAGGGTCGGGGGGCACCGGGGAGCTGTTTTTT

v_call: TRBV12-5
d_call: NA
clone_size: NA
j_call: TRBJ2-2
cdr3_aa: CASGWGPSTGELFF
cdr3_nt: TGTGCTAGTGGTTGGGGGCCGAGCACCGGGGAGCTGTTTTTT

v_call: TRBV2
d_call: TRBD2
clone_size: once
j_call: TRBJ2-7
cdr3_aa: CASILAGHEQYF
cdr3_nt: TGTGCCAGCATATTAGCGGGACACGAGCAGTACTTC

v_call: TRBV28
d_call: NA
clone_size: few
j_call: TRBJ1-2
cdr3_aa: CASGWVNYGYTF
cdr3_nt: TGTGCCAGCGGGTGGGTTAACTATGGCTACACCTTC

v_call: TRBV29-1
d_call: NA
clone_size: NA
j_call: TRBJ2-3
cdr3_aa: CSVREDTQYF
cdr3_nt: TGCAGCGTGAGGGAAGATACGCAGTATTTT

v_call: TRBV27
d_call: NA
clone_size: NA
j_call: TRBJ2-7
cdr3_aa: CASSLATAYEQYF
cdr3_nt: TGTGCCAGCAGTTTAGCCACAGCCTACGAGCAGTACTTC

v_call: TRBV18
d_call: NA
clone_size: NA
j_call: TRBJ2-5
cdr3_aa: CASSPLTEETQYF
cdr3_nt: TGTGCCAGCTCACCTCTTACAGAAGAGACCCAGTACTTC

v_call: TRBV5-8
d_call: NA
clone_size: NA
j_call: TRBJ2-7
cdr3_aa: CASTPRAKSRGPYEQYF
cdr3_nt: TGTGCCAGCACCCCGAGGGCCAAAAGCCGGGGCCCCTACGAGCAGTACTTC

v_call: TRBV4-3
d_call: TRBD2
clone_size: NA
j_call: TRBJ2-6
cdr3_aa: CASSQEAEWGLNSAGANVLTF
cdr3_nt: TGCGCCAGCAGCCAAGAAGCCGAGTGGGGACTAAACTCTGCTGGGGCCAACGTCCTGACTTTC

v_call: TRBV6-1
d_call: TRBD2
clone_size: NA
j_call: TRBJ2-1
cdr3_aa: CASSELAGGLRSSYNEQFF
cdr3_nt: TGTGCCAGCAGTGAACTAGCGGGGGGCCTCCGAAGCTCCTACAATGAGCAGTTCTTC

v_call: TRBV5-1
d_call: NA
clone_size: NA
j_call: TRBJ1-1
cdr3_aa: CASSLETSPREAFF
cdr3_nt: TGCGCCAGCAGCTTGGAAACCAGTCCACGTGAAGCTTTCTTT